One and the same sample provided the 14 T cell receptor beta chains below, sequenced in a study of blood T cell repertoires in COVID-19. Method: immunoSEQ multiplex PCR; TCRdb's copy keeps in-frame clones and lacks some. The sample carries under 450,000 clones, roughly 90% recorded once. The source material was peripheral blood. All receptors come from a woman aged 60 to 75 with COVID-19, enrolled during active disease.

The chain is built from TRBV24-1 and TRBJ1-1; TRBD1 matches at 9 bases. After removal of 9 bases from V and 10 bases from J, the junction contained 11 bases not matched to a gene. The CDR3 is 13 amino acids. The germline gives CDR1 KGHDR, CDR2 SFDVKD. CDR3 region: CATRRGQGSRAFF. The CDR3 region has the DNA TGTGCCACCCGTCGGGGACAGGGAAGTCGAGCTTTCTTT.

The chain employs TRBV10-1 and TRBJ1-2, with unresolved D. CDR1 WNHNN and CDR2 SYGVQD come from the germline V gene (reference sequence). Deletions cut 2 bases from V and 5 bases from J, with 9 bases between. The CDR3 totals 13 residues. The CDR3 DNA sequence: TGCGCCAGCAGTGAGCGAGGCGGGTATGGCTACACCTTC. This translates into CASSERGGYGYTF.

The chain employs TRBV5-1 and TRBJ1-2; D remains ambiguous. V shed 1 base and J shed 6 bases, with 19 bases lying between them. This CDR3 is built from 16 residues. Germline values: CDR1 SGHRS, CDR2 YFSETQ. The CDR3 DNA reads as TGCGCCAGCAGCTTGTCCCCCAAGGGAGGGTCCCATGGCTACACCTTC. Translation gives CASSLSPKGGSHGYTF.

The V gene is TRBV19, the J gene TRBJ2-1; 8 bases agree with TRBD2. The V gene's germline CDR1 is LNHDA and CDR2 SQIVND (reference sequence). The CDR3 extends over 16 amino acids. V lost 5 bases to trimming and J lost 4 bases; unmatched junction nucleotides: 10. The CDR3 spells CASSLAAGGYYNEQFF. CDR3 bases: TGTGCCAGTAGTTTAGCGGCGGGGGGATATTACAATGAGCAGTTCTTC.

The chain uses TRBV12-3 or TRBV12-4 and TRBJ1-2; D is ambiguous. This CDR3 comprises 13 residues. V lost 6 bases to trimming and J lost 3 bases, with 11 bases between them. The CDR3 loop is CASSRSDHYGYTF. CDR3 nucleotide sequence: TGTGCCAGCAGCCGATCAGATCACTATGGCTACACCTTC.

V and J are TRBV6-2 or TRBV6-3 and TRBJ1-1; 8 bases agree with TRBD1. The CDR3 extends over 16 amino acids. Germline V gene sequence: CDR1 MNHEY, CDR2 SVGEGT. The V gene end was trimmed by 2 bases and the J gene end by 5 bases; junction bases not matched to a gene: 10. The CDR3 reads CASSYPKTGGETEAFF. The CDR3, as DNA: TGTGCCAGCAGTTACCCAAAAACAGGGGGAGAAACTGAAGCTTTCTTT.

CDR3 nucleotide sequence: TGCGCCAGCAGCTTCTATTTAAGCGGGGGGCCGGACAATGAGCAGTTCTTC. Translating gives CASSFYLSGGPDNEQFF. The chain uses TRBV5-1 and TRBJ2-1; 9 nucleotides match TRBD2. J was trimmed by 5 bases and V by 2 bases; bases with no gene match: 11. The CDR3 is 17 residues long. Per the germline V gene, CDR1 is SGHRS and CDR2 is YFSETQ.

The chain recombines TRBV11-3 with TRBJ2-7, with D perhaps TRBD2 (5 bases). Germline CDR1 is SGHNT and CDR2 is YENEEA. V was cut by 1 base and J by 0 bases, with 7 bases left in between. CDR3 length: 14 residues. In nucleotides, the CDR3 is TGTGCCAGCAGCTTAGTGGCGGGCTCCTACGAGCAGTACTTC. Residues: CASSLVAGSYEQYF. The entire variable domain, with the rest obtained from reference TRBV11-3 and TRBJ2-7, is as follows: EAGVVQSPRYKIIEKKQPVAFWCNPISGHNTLYWYLQNLGQGPELLIRYENEEAVDDSQLPKDRFSAERLKGVDSTLKIQPAELGDSAVYLCASSLVAGSYEQYFGPGTRLTVT.

The V and J genes are TRBV7-3 and TRBJ1-6; no reliable D call. The CDR3 is made up of 13 amino acids. The V end lost 3 bases, the J end lost 5 bases, and 5 bases lay between the germline ends. Per germline, CDR1 SGHTA and CDR2 FQGTGA. CDR3 sequence (DNA): TGTGCCAGCAGCTTTACAGATAATTCACCCCTCCACTTT. This sequence encodes CASSFTDNSPLHF.

This clone showed up just a few times. The chain carries TRBV7-8 and TRBJ2-1; 8 bases agree with TRBD2. Per germline, CDR1 SGHVS and CDR2 FQNEAQ. The junction had 4 bases not matched to a gene; V was cut back by 0 bases and J by 6 bases. The CDR3 has 15 residues. Written as DNA, the CDR3 is TGTGCCAGCAGCTTAGCGGTCCGGGGGGGCAATGAGCAGTTCTTC. Amino acid sequence: CASSLAVRGGNEQFF.

This chain links TRBV2 with TRBJ2-1, with 7 bases aligning to TRBD1. With 6 bases clipped from V and 0 bases from J, the junction kept 5 bases outside the gene matches. Germline values: CDR1 SNHLY, CDR2 FYNNEI. The CDR3 length is 15 residues. DNA of the CDR3: TGTGCCAGCAGACCGACAGGGAGCTCCTACAATGAGCAGTTCTTC. As protein: CASRPTGSSYNEQFF. Filled out from reference TRBV2 and TRBJ2-1, the complete variable domain reads EPEVTQTPSHQVTQMGQEVILRCVPISNHLYFYWYRQILGQKVEFLVSFYNNEISEKSEIFDDQFSVERPDGSNFTLKIRSTKLEDSAMYFCASRPTGSSYNEQFFGPGTRLTVL.

The chain combines TRBV5-1 with TRBJ1-1, with TRBD1 matching over 10 bases. Germline V gene data show CDR1 as SGHRS and CDR2 as YFSETQ. The junction had 9 bases not matched to a gene; V was cut back by 4 bases and J by 6 bases. The CDR3 runs 15 residues. CDR3 nucleotides: TGCGCCAGCAGCATTGAGACAGGGGGCAGCGCTGAAGCTTTCTTT. Protein: CASSIETGGSAEAFF.

The genes are TRBV19 and TRBJ1-3; no definite D call. Germline CDR1 and CDR2: LNHDA and SQIVND (reference sequence). Trimming shortened V by 4 bases and J by 0 bases, and 10 bases separated the two germline ends. The length of the CDR3 is 15 residues. The CDR3 here is CASSRLASSGNTIYF. CDR3 DNA sequence: TGTGCCAGTAGTAGGTTGGCATCCTCTGGAAACACCATATATTTT.

The V and J genes are TRBV4-1 and TRBJ2-7; D possibly corresponds to TRBD2 (6 bases). Per the germline V gene, CDR1 is MGHRA and CDR2 is YSYEKL. The CDR3 is made up of 15 amino acids. Trimming stripped 3 bases from V and 2 bases from J, with 14 bases between. In nucleotides, the CDR3 is TGCGCCAGCAGCCATCTGGGGACTGTCCCCTACGAGCAGTACTTC. Translated: CASSHLGTVPYEQYF.